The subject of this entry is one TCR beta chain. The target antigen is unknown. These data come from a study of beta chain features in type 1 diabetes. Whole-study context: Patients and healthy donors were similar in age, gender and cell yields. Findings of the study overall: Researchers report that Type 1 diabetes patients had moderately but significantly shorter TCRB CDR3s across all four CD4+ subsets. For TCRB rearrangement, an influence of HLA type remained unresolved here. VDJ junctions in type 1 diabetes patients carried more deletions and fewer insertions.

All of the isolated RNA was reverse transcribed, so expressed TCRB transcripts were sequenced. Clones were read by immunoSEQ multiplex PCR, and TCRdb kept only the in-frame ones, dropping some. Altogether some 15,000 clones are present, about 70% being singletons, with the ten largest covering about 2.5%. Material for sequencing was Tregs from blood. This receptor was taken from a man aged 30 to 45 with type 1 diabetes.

CDR3 region: CASSRQGAGEQYF. CDR3 coding DNA: TGTGCCAGCAGTCGACAGGGGGCCGGCGAGCAGTACTTC. The gene calls are TRBV6-6 and TRBJ2-7, with 10 nucleotides matching TRBD1. Germline-derived CDR1 and CDR2 are MNHNY and SVGAGI (reference sequence). This CDR3 is built from 13 residues. Unmatched junction bases numbered 4, after V lost 5 bases and J lost 6 bases.